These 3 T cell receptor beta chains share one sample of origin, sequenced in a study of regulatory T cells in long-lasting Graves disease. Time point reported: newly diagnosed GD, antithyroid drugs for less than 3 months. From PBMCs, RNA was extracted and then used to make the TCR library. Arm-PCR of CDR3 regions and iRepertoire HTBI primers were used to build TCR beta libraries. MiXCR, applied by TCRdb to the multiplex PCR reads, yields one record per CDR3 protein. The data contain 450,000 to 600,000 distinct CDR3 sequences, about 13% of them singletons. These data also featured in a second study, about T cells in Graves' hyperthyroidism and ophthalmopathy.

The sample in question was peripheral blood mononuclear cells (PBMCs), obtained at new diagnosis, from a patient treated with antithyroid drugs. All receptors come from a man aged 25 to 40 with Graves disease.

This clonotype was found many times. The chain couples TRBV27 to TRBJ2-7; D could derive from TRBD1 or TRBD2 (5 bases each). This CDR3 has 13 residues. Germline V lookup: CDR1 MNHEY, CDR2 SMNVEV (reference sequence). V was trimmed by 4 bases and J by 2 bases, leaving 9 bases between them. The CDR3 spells CASSWGNTYEQYF. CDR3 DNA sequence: TGTGCCAGCAGTTGGGGGAATACCTACGAGCAGTACTTC.

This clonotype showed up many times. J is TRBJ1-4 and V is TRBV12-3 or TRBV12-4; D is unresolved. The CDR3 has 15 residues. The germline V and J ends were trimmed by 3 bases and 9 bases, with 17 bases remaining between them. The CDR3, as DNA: TGTGCCAGCAGTTTGGGTGGAGGAGGGTTGAAAAAACTGTTTTTT. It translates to CASSLGGGGLKKLFF.

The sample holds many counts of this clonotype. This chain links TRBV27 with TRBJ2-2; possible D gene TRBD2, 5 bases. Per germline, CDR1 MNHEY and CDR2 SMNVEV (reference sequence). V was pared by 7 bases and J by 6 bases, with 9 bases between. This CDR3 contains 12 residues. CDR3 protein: CASMADSGELFF. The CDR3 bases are TGTGCCAGCATGGCGGACTCCGGGGAGCTGTTTTTT.